A selection of T cell receptor beta chains follows, all from one sample in a study of cytomegalovirus exposure and HLA in healthy donors. Repertoires were generated with immunoSEQ multiplex PCR, while TCRdb's copy carries only in-frame clones and drops some. The sample lists around 120,000 clones, around three quarters occurring once. Specimen: PBMCs. The receptor set was obtained from a man aged 25 to 40 in good health and CMV-seropositive. Both conserved end residues are part of each CDR3. Each record gives: J gene, D gene, V gene, clone size, CDR3 protein, CDR3 DNA. D genes are given only for firm matches. The size field is filled for only some rows; it gives once, few, many or a size class.

J: TRBJ1-2; D: TRBD1; V: TRBV18; size: -; CDR3: CASSPPNLGQGGGYTF; DNA: TGTGCCAGCTCACCGCCGAACTTGGGACAGGGAGGGGGCTACACCTTC
J: TRBJ1-5; D: -; V: TRBV7-2; size: -; CDR3: CASSLDGGAVRQPQHF; DNA: TGTGCCAGCAGCTTAGACGGGGGGGCGGTAAGACAGCCCCAGCATTTT
J: TRBJ2-2; D: -; V: TRBV10-3; size: few; CDR3: CAISTGVTIVTGELFF; DNA: TGTGCCATCAGTACAGGAGTGACGATAGTTACCGGGGAGCTGTTTTTT
J: TRBJ2-3; D: -; V: TRBV4-3; size: -; CDR3: CASSQDGEVGDTQYF; DNA: TGCGCCAGCAGCCAAGATGGGGAGGTCGGGGATACGCAGTATTTT
J: TRBJ2-1; D: TRBD2; V: TRBV27; size: -; CDR3: CASSLRALAGAYNEQFF; DNA: TGTGCCAGCAGCCTACGGGCGCTAGCGGGGGCCTACAATGAGCAGTTCTTC
J: TRBJ1-2; D: TRBD1; V: TRBV27; size: -; CDR3: CASSTLRTGGIYGYTF; DNA: TGTGCCAGCAGTACCCTCCGGACAGGGGGCATCTATGGCTACACCTTC
J: TRBJ2-3; D: -; V: TRBV29-1; size: -; CDR3: CSVSVQGSSSTDTQYF; DNA: TGCAGCGTTAGTGTTCAGGGATCCTCTAGCACAGATACGCAGTATTTT
J: TRBJ2-1; D: TRBD1; V: TRBV18; size: -; CDR3: CASSPAGTGYEQFF; DNA: TGTGCCAGCTCACCAGCTGGGACAGGGTATGAGCAGTTCTTC
J: TRBJ2-3; D: TRBD2; V: TRBV11-2; size: -; CDR3: CASRPGLAGGVSDTQYF; DNA: TGTGCCAGCAGGCCCGGACTAGCGGGAGGGGTGTCAGATACGCAGTATTTT
J: TRBJ1-1; D: TRBD1; V: TRBV28; size: -; CDR3: CASGDTGGVNTEAFF; DNA: TGTGCCAGCGGTGATACAGGGGGCGTAAACACTGAAGCTTTCTTT